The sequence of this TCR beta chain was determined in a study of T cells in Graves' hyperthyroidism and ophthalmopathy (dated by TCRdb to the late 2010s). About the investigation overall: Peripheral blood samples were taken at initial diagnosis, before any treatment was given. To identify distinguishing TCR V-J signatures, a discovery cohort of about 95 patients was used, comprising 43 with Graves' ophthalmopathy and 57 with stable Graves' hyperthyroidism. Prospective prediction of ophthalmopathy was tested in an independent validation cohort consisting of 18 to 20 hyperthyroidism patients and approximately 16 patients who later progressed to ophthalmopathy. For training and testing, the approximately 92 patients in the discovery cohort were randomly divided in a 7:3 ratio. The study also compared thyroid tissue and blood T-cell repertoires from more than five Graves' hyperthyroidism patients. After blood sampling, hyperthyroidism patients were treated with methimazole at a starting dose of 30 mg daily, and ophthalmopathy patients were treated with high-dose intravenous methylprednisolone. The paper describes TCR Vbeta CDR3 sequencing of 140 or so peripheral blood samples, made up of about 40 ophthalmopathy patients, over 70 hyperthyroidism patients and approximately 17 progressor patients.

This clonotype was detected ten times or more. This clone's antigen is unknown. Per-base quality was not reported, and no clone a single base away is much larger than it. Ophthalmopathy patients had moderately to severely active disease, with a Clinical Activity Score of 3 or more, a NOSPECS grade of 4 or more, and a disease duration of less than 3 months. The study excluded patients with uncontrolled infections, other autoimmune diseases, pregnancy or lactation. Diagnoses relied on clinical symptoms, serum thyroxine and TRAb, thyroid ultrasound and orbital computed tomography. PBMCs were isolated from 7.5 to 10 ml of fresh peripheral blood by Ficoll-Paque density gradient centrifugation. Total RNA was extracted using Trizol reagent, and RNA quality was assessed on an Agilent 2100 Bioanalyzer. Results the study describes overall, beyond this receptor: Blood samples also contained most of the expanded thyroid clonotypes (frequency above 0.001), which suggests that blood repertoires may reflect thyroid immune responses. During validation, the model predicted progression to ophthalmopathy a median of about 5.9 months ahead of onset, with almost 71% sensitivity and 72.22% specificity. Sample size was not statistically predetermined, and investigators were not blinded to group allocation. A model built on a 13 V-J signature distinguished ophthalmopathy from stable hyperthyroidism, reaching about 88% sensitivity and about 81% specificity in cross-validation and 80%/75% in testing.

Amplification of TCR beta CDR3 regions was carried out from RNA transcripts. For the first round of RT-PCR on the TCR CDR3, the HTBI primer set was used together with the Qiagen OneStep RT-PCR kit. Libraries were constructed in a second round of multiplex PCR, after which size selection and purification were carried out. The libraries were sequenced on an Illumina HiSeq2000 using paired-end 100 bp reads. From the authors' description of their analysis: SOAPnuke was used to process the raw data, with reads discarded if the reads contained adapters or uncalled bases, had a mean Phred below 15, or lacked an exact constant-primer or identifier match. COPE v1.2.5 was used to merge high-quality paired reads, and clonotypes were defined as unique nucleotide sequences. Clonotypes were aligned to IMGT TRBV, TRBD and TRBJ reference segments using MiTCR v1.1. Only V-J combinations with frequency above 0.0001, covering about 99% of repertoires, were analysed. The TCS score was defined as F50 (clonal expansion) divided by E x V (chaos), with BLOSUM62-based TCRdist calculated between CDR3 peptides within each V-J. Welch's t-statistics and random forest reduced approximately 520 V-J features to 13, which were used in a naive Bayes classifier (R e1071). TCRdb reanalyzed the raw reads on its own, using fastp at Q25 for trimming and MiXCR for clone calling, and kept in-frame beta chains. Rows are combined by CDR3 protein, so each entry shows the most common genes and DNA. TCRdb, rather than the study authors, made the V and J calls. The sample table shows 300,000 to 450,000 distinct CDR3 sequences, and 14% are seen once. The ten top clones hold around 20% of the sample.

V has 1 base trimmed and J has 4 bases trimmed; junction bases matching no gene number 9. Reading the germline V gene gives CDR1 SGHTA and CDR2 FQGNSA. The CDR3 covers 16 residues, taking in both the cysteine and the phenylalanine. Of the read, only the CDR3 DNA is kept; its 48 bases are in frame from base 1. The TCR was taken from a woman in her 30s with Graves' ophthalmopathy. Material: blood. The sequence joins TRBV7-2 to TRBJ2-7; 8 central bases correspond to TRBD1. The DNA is TGTGCCAGCAGCTTAGACCTTGGACAGGGTGCGTACGAGCAGTACTTC. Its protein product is CASSLDLGQGAYEQYF.